These 26 T cell receptor beta chains were sequenced from one sample in a study of Graves' ophthalmopathy and Graves' hyperthyroidism (dated by TCRdb to the late 2010s). Sequenced on an Illumina HiSeq 2000. For repertoire sequencing, the TCR beta CDR3 regions were amplified from RNA transcripts. The first round of RT-PCR was done with HTBI primers and the Qiagen OneStep RT-PCR kit, and was followed by a second round of multiplex PCR, then size selection and purification. TCRdb reworked the public reads: Q25 trimming with fastp, MiXCR clone assembly, productive beta chains retained. Rows are unified per CDR3 protein, each entry keeping the most common DNA and genes. Recorded for this sample are around 400,000 distinct CDR3 sequences; around a fifth of them occurred a single time. The top ten clonotypes cover roughly 3.2% of the sample. Sequenced sample: peripheral blood. The origin of the receptors is a woman between 18 and 29 years old with stable Graves' hyperthyroidism. Donor details come from another sample of the same person, matched by shared clones.

This clonotype appeared a few times. The chain uses TRBV28 and TRBJ2-2; TRBD2 agrees at 12 bases. The CDR3 is 17 residues long. Germline assignment: CDR1 MDHEN and CDR2 SYDVKM. After removal of 7 bases from V and 5 bases from J, the junction contained 11 bases not matched to a gene. DNA of the CDR3: TGTGCCAGCAACTCTCCCGCGACTAGCGGGAGAACCGGGGAGCTGTTTTTT. It yields the protein CASNSPATSGRTGELFF.

The chain recombines TRBV24-1 with TRBJ2-5, with 7 bases lining up with TRBD1. V gave up 7 bases and J gave up 5 bases; unmatched junction bases: 6. Germline lookup yields CDR1 KGHDR and CDR2 SFDVKD. The CDR3 is 13 residues long. CDR3 sequence reads: CATRLTGYETQYF. The CDR3 coding sequence is TGTGCCACCAGGTTGACAGGGTACGAGACCCAGTACTTC.

At least ten counts were recorded for this clonotype. At one end, the junction sequence differs from germline, possibly due to a read error. This chain links TRBV2 with TRBJ1-1; D possibly corresponds to TRBD1 (5 bases). The CDR3 runs 15 residues. Germline V gene sequence: CDR1 SNHLY, CDR2 FYNNEI. The CDR3 nucleotides are TGTGCCAGCAGCGAAGGCTCTGTGAGTCCAGGGATGGCTTTCTTT. Residues: CASSEGSVSPGMAFF.

The rearrangement uses TRBV12-5 and TRBJ2-7; D is perhaps TRBD2 (6 bases). Trimming left V 4 bases short and J 3 bases short, with 16 bases between. This CDR3 has 15 amino acids. Germline V CDR1 and CDR2: LGHNT, FRNRAP. The CDR3 coding sequence is TGTGCTAGTGGTTCCGACGGGACTCCAGTCTACGAGCAGTACTTC. This codes for CASGSDGTPVYEQYF.

Many counts were recorded for this clonotype. The chain recombines TRBV11-2 with TRBJ2-7; D gene uncertain. The CDR3 length is 15 residues. Trimming pared 2 bases from V and 3 bases from J, leaving 14 bases between. Germline assignment: CDR1 SGHAT and CDR2 FQNNGV. The CDR3 reads CASSLNMGRRYEQYF. CDR3 coding DNA: TGTGCCAGCAGCTTAAATATGGGCAGACGCTACGAGCAGTACTTC.

This clonotype was recorded many times. The J gene is TRBJ1-6, the V gene TRBV27; D remains unclear. V lost 4 bases and J lost 6, with 7 bases in between. The CDR3 consists of 13 residues. Germline V lookup: CDR1 MNHEY, CDR2 SMNVEV (reference sequence). The CDR3 DNA reads TGTGCCAGCAGTTCGGCTACTAATTCACCCCTCCACTTT. Its translation: CASSSATNSPLHF.

This clonotype was counted ten times or more. The rearrangement links TRBV7-2 to TRBJ1-2; 7 bases match TRBD1. This CDR3 has 14 amino acids. The V segment lost 7 bases and the J segment 6 bases; nucleotides outside the gene matches: 11. CDR1 is SGHTA and CDR2 is FQGNSA in the germline V gene. The CDR3 spells CASNARQGFDGYTF. As DNA, the CDR3 is TGTGCCAGCAACGCAAGACAGGGTTTTGATGGCTACACCTTC.

CDR3 amino acids: CATSGPTNTGELFF. Written as DNA, the CDR3 is TGTGCCACCTCGGGACCGACGAACACCGGGGAGCTGTTTTTT. The gene calls are TRBV24-1 and TRBJ2-2, with D perhaps being TRBD1 or TRBD2 (5 bases each). The V end was cut by 9 bases, the J end by 0 bases, with 10 bases between. Per the germline V gene, CDR1 is KGHDR and CDR2 is SFDVKD. The CDR3 contains 14 residues.

The V and J genes are TRBV12-3 or TRBV12-4 and TRBJ2-7, with 9 bases lining up with TRBD1. The V and J ends lost 4 bases and 5 bases, in that order; junction bases with no gene match: 12. The CDR3 covers 16 residues. As DNA, the CDR3 is TGTGCCAGCAGTTCGGCACCGGACAGGGGAAGAGACGAGCAGTACTTC. Amino acid sequence: CASSSAPDRGRDEQYF.

There are many counts of this clonotype. The chain links TRBV3-1 to TRBJ1-2; no firm D call. This CDR3 comprises 13 residues. V was cut by 1 base and J by 7 bases, with 10 bases left in between. CDR1 and CDR2 (germline): LGHDT, YNNKEL (reference sequence). CDR3 coding DNA: TGTGCCAGCAGCCAAGTATCTGCCGGTGGCTACACCTTC. Translated, it gives CASSQVSAGGYTF.

At least ten counts were recorded for this clonotype. A much more abundant neighbour one base away suggests this may be a read error. The V and J genes are TRBV6-1 and TRBJ2-7; D unclear. This CDR3 is built from 12 residues. CDR1 MNHNS and CDR2 SASEGT come from the germline V gene. Trimming stripped 6 bases from V and 2 bases from J, with 8 bases between. CDR3: CASRLGTYEQYF. Written as DNA, the CDR3 is TGTGCCAGCAGGTTGGGGACCTACGAGCAGTACTTC.

This clonotype occurred a few times. This chain joins TRBV24-1 and TRBJ1-2; no clear D gene. With 4 bases removed from V and 4 bases from J, the gap between germline ends came to 6 bases. Per the germline V gene, CDR1 is KGHDR and CDR2 is SFDVKD. CDR3 size: 12 residues. Here the CDR3 reads CATSDPIYGYTF. The CDR3 DNA follows: TGTGCCACCAGTGACCCTATCTATGGCTACACCTTC.

This clonotype has ten or more counts. The gene calls are TRBV29-1 and TRBJ2-7; D perhaps matches TRBD2 (7 bases). V was trimmed by 6 bases and J by 5 bases, leaving 23 bases between them. CDR1 and CDR2 from the germline V gene are SQVTM and ANQGSEA. CDR3 size: 15 residues. In nucleotides, the CDR3 is TGCAGCGTCGCGATACTAGGGGGAGGGCCCAACGAGCAGTACTTC. Translation gives CSVAILGGGPNEQYF.

This clonotype was observed many times. V and J are TRBV10-2 and TRBJ1-2; unclear D gene. The CDR3 length is 15 residues. V lost 2 bases and J lost 2, with 12 bases in between. The germline V gene has CDR1 WSHSY and CDR2 SAAADI. The CDR3 region is CASSEGQFGNYGYTF. The DNA of the CDR3 is TGCGCCAGCAGTGAGGGGCAGTTCGGGAACTATGGCTACACCTTC.

The chain is built from TRBV28 and TRBJ1-2, with D uncertain. V shed 7 bases and J shed 4 bases, with 19 bases lying between them. The V gene's germline CDR1 is MDHEN and CDR2 SYDVKM. CDR3 length equals 15 residues. CDR3 loop: CASIFRVGVSYGYTF. The CDR3 DNA reads as TGTGCCAGCATTTTCCGGGTAGGAGTTAGCTATGGCTACACCTTC.

This clonotype was recorded at least ten times. The chain combines TRBV19 with TRBJ1-1, with D possibly TRBD1 on 5 matching bases. Between the trimmed V and J ends, which lost 2 bases and 1 base, there was a span of 8 bases. In germline, CDR1 is LNHDA, CDR2 SQIVND (reference sequence). The CDR3 length is 14 residues. The CDR3 loop reads CASSIRGANTEAFF. In DNA, the CDR3 is TGTGCCAGTAGTATAAGGGGCGCGAACACTGAAGCTTTCTTT.

This clonotype was found many times. The chain uses TRBV29-1 and TRBJ2-5; D ambiguous. The CDR3 totals 10 residues. In germline, CDR1 is SQVTM, CDR2 ANQGSEA. Trimming cost V 6 bases and J 5 bases, with 7 bases left between them. CDR3 residues: CSVARETQYF. For the CDR3, the DNA is TGCAGCGTCGCCAGGGAGACCCAGTACTTC.

There are many counts of this clonotype. V and J are TRBV20-1 and TRBJ1-2; D gene ambiguous. CDR1 is DFQATT and CDR2 is SNEGSKA in the germline V gene (reference sequence). The CDR3 has 12 amino acids. Trimming stripped 3 bases from V and 4 bases from J, with 9 bases between. In nucleotides, the CDR3 is TGCAGTGCTAGCGCCGGGGTCTATGGCTACACCTTC. Amino acids: CSASAGVYGYTF.

J is TRBJ1-5 and V is TRBV30, with D unresolved. Germline assignment: CDR1 GTSNPN and CDR2 SVGIG (reference sequence). This CDR3 contains 14 residues. V lost 3 bases, J lost 0 bases, and 9 bases lay in between. In DNA form, the CDR3 reads TGTGCCTGGAGCCAGGACGGTAGCAATCAGCCCCAGCATTTT. Translating gives CAWSQDGSNQPQHF.

This clonotype was seen repeatedly, ten times or more. The chain is built from TRBV18 and TRBJ1-2, with D tentatively TRBD1 (5 bases). The ends were cut back, 1 base at V and 6 bases at J, with 12 bases in the middle. The CDR3 consists of 14 residues. Per the germline V gene, CDR1 is KGHSH and CDR2 is LQKENI. In DNA form, the CDR3 reads TGTGCCAGCTCACCACACGGGACGCCAGATGGCTACACCTTC. Protein: CASSPHGTPDGYTF.

This clonotype appeared a few times. This chain links TRBV6-1 with TRBJ2-7; 7 bases match TRBD2. The CDR3 sequence is 13 residues long. Germline CDR1 and CDR2: MNHNS and SASEGT. V lost 10 bases to trimming and J lost 2 bases; unmatched junction nucleotides: 8. The CDR3 here is CATKAGIAYEQYF. The DNA of the CDR3 is TGTGCCACCAAAGCGGGAATTGCCTACGAGCAGTACTTC.

This clonotype was recorded at least ten times. This chain connects TRBV4-1 to TRBJ2-4, with 8 nucleotides matching TRBD2. V shed 4 bases and J 6 bases; nucleotides not matched to a gene: 8. CDR1 and CDR2 from the germline V gene are MGHRA and YSYEKL. This CDR3 is 15 amino acids long. The CDR3 loop reads CASSPGGGPTNIQYF. CDR3 bases: TGCGCCAGCAGCCCCGGGGGGGGCCCAACAAACATTCAGTACTTC.

This clonotype was recorded at least ten times. The chain couples TRBV30 to TRBJ2-7; D unresolved. CDR1 GTSNPN and CDR2 SVGIG come from the germline V gene (reference sequence). Trimming took off 4 bases at V and 0 bases at J, with 10 bases between the two ends. CDR3 length: 13 residues. The CDR3 sequence: CAWTAPSSYEQYF. The CDR3 bases are TGTGCCTGGACCGCTCCTAGCTCCTACGAGCAGTACTTC. The whole variable domain, remainder taken from reference TRBV30 and TRBJ2-7, is SQTIHQWPATLVQPVGSPLSLECTVEGTSNPNLYWYRQAAGRGLQLLFYSVGIGQISSEVPQNLSASRPQDRQFILSSKKLLLSDSGFYLCAWTAPSSYEQYFGPGTRLTVT.

This clonotype was seen repeatedly, ten times or more. The chain recombines TRBV6-4 with TRBJ1-1, with D perhaps TRBD1 (6 bases). V lost 8 bases, J lost 0 bases, and 34 bases lay in between. Germline loops: CDR1 MRHNA, CDR2 SNTAGT. The CDR3 has 21 residues. CDR3 amino acids: CASASGRAGALIGGMNTEAFF. DNA for the CDR3: TGTGCCAGCGCGTCAGGGAGGGCAGGGGCGTTGATAGGGGGTATGAACACTGAAGCTTTCTTT.

This clonotype was picked up many times. The chain has TRBV2 and TRBJ1-5, with TRBD1 as a possible D gene (5 bases). From germline, CDR1 is SNHLY and CDR2 FYNNEI. This CDR3 is 16 amino acids long. V dropped 5 bases and J dropped 2 bases, with 16 bases sitting between them. The DNA for the CDR3 is TGTGCCAGCAGTCCCCCGGGACGAAGGGGCAATCAGCCCCAGCATTTT. Its translation: CASSPPGRRGNQPQHF.

There are many counts of this clonotype. CDR3 sequence: CASSEGQGSRPLGSTEAFF. CDR3 in DNA: TGTGCCAGCAGTGAAGGACAGGGGTCGAGACCGCTGGGTAGCACTGAAGCTTTCTTT. The V and J genes are TRBV25-1 and TRBJ1-1; TRBD1 matches 9 bases. J lost 4 bases, V lost 2 bases, and 17 bases had no gene match. Germline lookup yields CDR1 MGHDK and CDR2 SYGVNS. The CDR3 extends over 19 amino acids.